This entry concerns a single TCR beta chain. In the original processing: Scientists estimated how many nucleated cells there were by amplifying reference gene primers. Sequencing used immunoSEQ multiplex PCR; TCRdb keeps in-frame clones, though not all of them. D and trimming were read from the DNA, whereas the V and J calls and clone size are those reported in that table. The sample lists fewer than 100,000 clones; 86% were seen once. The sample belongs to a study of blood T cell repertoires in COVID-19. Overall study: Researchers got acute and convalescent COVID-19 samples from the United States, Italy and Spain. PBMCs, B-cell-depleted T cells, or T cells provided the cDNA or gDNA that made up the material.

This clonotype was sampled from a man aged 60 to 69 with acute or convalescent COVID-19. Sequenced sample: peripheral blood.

The CDR3 is CASSASWTGDGYTF. CDR3 sequence (DNA): TGTGCCAGCAGCGCGTCCTGGACAGGGGATGGCTACACCTTC. This chain connects TRBV9 to TRBJ1-2, with 9 bases lining up with TRBD1. CDR1 SGDLS and CDR2 YYNGEE come from the germline V gene. The CDR3 contains 14 residues. With V trimmed by 3 bases and J by 6 bases, 6 bases remained unmatched.